This TCR beta chain originates from a study of technical replicates of blood from several donors. Trimming removed 4 bases from V and 5 bases from J; junction bases left unmatched: 4. This CDR3 spans 13 amino acids. CDR1 is SGHRS, CDR2 YFSETQ, per germline. TCRdb's table, derived via immunoSEQ multiplex PCR, lists solely in-frame clones and lacks some. The sample shows 59,000 or so clones, 93% of them seen only once. Sequenced material: PBMCs. The V call is TRBV5-1, the J call TRBJ2-5; 8 bases align to TRBD2. The source is a human donor in good health. Some clones in this sample may be carry-over from other donors' samples. The CDR3 spells CASSAASGETQYF. The CDR3 nucleotides read TGCGCCAGCAGCGCTGCTAGCGGGGAGACCCAGTACTTC.